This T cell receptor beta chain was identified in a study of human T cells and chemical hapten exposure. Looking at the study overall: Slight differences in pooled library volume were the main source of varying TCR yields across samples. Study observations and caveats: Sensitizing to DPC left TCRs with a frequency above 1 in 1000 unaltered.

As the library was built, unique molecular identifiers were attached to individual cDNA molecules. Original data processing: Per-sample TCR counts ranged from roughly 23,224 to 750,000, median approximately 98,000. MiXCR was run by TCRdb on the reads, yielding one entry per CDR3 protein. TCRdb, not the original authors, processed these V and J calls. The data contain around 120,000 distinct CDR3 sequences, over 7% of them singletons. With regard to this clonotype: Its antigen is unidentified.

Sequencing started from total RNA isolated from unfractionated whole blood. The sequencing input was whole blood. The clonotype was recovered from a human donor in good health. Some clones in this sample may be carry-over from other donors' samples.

Here the CDR3 reads CASSGEGRARAETQYF. The CDR3 region has the DNA TGTGCCAGCAGCGGAGAGGGCAGGGCCCGGGCAGAGACCCAGTACTTC. The chain employs TRBV9 and TRBJ2-5; D possibly uses TRBD1 or TRBD2 (5 bases each). The CDR3 spans 16 residues. Germline values: CDR1 SGDLS, CDR2 YYNGEE. With 3 bases removed from V and 4 bases from J, the gap between germline ends came to 19 bases.